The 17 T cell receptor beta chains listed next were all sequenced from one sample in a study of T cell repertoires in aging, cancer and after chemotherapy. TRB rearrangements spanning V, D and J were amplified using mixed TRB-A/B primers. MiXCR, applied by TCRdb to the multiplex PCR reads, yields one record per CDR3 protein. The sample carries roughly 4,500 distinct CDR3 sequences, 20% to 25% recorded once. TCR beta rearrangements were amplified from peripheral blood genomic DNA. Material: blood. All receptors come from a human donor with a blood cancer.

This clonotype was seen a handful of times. CDR3 coding DNA: TGTGCCAGCAGCTTAGGACACAGCTATAATTCACCCCTCCACTTT. This encodes CASSLGHSYNSPLHF. This sequence joins TRBV11-2 and TRBJ1-6; D not resolved. V lost 1 base to trimming and J lost 3 bases, with 7 bases between them. The germline gives CDR1 SGHAT, CDR2 FQNNGV. CDR3 length: 15 residues.

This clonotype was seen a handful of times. CDR3 amino acids: CASTRQGGETQYF. The CDR3 bases are TGTGCCAGCACCCGACAGGGAGGAGAGACCCAGTACTTC. J is TRBJ2-5 and V is TRBV14; D may be TRBD1 (7 bases). The CDR3 consists of 13 residues. V was pared by 7 bases and J by 4 bases, with 13 bases between. The germline V gene encodes CDR1 SGHDN and CDR2 FVKESK.

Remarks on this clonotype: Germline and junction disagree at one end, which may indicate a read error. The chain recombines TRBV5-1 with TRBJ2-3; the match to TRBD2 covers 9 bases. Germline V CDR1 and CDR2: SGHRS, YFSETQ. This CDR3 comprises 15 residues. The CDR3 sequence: CASSLAAGGRDTQNF. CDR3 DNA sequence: TGCGCCAGCAGCTTGGCGGCGGGGGGGCGGGATACGCAGAATTTT.

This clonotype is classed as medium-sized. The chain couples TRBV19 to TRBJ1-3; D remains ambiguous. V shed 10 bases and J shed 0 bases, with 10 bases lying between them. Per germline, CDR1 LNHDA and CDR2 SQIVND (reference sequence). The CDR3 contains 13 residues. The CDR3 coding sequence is TGTGCCACCGCCTCGGGCTCTGGAAACACCATATATTTT. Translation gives CATASGSGNTIYF.

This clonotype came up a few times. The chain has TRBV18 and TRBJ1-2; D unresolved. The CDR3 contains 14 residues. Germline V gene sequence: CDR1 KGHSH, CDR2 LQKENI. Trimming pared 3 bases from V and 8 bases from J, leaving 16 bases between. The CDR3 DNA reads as TGTGCCAGCTCACCGGCTGACGCGCTTAGAGGCTACACCTTC. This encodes CASSPADALRGYTF.

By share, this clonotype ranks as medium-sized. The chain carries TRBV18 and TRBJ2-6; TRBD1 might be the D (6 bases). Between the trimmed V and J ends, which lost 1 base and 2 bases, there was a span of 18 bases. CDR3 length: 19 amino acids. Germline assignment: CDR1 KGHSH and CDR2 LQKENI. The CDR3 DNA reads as TGTGCCAGCTCACCACTGGGCCCAGGGGCACTGCCTGGGGCCAACGTCCTGACTTTC. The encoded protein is CASSPLGPGALPGANVLTF.

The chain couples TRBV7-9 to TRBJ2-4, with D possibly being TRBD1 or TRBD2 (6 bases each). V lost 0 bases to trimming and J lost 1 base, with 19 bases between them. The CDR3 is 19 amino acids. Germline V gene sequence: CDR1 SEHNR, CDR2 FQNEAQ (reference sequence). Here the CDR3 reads CASSLATTGAPGAKNIQYF. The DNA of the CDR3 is TGTGCCAGCAGCTTAGCAACTACGGGGGCGCCTGGGGCCAAAAACATTCAGTACTTC.

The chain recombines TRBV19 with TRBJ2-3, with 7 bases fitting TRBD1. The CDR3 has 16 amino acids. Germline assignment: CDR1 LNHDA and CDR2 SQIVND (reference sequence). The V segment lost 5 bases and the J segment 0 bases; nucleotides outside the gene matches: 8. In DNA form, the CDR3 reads TGTGCCAGTAGTCGCTGGGGACAGACTAGCACAGATACGCAGTATTTT. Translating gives CASSRWGQTSTDTQYF. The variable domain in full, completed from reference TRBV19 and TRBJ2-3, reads DGGITQSPKYLFRKEGQNVTLSCEQNLNHDAMYWYRQDPGQGLRLIYYSQIVNDFQKGDIAEGYSVSREKKESFPLTVTSAQKNPTAFYLCASSRWGQTSTDTQYFGPGTRLTVL.

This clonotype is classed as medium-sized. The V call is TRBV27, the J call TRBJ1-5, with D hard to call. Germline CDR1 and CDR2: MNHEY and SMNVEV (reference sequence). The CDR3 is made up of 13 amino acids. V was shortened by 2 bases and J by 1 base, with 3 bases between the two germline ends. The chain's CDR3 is CASSLQSNQPQHF. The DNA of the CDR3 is TGTGCCAGCAGTTTACAAAGCAATCAGCCCCAGCATTTT.

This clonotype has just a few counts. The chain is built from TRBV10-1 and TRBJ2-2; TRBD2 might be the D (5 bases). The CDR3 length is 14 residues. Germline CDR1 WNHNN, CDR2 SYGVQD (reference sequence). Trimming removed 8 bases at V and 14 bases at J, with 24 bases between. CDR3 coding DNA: TGCGCCAGCTCGGATGTTAGCGAGGGCCCCCGCCTGTTTTTT. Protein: CASSDVSEGPRLFF.

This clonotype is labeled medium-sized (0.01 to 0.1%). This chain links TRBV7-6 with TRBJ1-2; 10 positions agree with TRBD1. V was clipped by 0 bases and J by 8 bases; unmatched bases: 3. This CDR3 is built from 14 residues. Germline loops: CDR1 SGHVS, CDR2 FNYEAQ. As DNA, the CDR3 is TGTGCCAGCAGCTTAGCCGGGACAGGGGTGGGCTACACCTTC. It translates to CASSLAGTGVGYTF.

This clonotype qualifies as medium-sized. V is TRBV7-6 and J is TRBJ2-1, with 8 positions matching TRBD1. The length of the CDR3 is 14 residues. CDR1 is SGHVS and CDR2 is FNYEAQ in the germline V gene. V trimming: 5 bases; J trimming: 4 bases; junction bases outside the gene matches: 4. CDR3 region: CASSLRDRYNEQFF. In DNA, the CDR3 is TGTGCCAGCAGCCTCCGGGACAGGTACAATGAGCAGTTCTTC. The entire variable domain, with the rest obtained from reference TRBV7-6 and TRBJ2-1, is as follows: GAGVSQSPRYKVTKRGQDVALRCDPISGHVSLYWYRQALGQGPEFLTYFNYEAQQDKSGLPNDRFSAERPEGSISTLTIQRTEQRDSAMYRCASSLRDRYNEQFFGPGTRLTVL.

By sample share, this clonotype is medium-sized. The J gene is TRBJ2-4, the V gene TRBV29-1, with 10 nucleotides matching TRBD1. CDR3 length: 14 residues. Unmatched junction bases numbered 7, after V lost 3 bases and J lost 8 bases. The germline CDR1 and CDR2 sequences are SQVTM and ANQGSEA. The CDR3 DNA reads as TGCAGCGTTGAGAAGACAGGGGGCGCGGACATTCAGTACTTC. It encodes CSVEKTGGADIQYF. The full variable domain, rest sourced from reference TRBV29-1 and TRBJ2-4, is SAVISQKPSRDICQRGTSLTIQCQVDSQVTMMFWYRQQPGQSLTLIATANQGSEATYESGFVIDKFPISRPNLTFSTLTVSNMSPEDSSIYLCSVEKTGGADIQYFGAGTRLSVL.

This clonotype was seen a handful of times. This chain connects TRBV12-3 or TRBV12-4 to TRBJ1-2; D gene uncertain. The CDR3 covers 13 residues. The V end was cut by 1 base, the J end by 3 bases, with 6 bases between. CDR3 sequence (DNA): TGTGCCAGCAGTTTAGTCCAGCACTATGGCTACACCTTC. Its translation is CASSLVQHYGYTF.

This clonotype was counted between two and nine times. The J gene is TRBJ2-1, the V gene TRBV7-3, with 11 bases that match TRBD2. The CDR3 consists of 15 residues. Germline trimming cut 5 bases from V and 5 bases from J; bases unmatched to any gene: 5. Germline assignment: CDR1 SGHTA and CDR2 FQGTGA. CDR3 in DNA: TGTGCCAGCAGCCTTAGCGGGGGGGCCCACAATGAGCAGTTCTTC. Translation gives CASSLSGGAHNEQFF.

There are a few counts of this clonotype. CDR3 amino acids: CAISGTGQHTEAFF. CDR3 in DNA: TGTGCCATCAGCGGGACGGGACAGCACACTGAAGCTTTCTTT. The chain is built from TRBV10-3 and TRBJ1-1; 7 nucleotides agree with TRBD1. The germline V gene has CDR1 ENHRY and CDR2 SYGVKD. This CDR3 has 14 residues. V lost 6 bases and J lost 3; bases outside the gene matches: 7.

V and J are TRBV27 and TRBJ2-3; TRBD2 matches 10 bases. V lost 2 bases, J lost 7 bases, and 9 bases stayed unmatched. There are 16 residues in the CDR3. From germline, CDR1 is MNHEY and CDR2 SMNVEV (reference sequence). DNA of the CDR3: TGTGCCAGCAGTTTACCTACTAGCGGGGCGCTCTATACGCAGTATTTT. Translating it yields CASSLPTSGALYTQYF.